This TCR beta chain was found in a study of T cell changes during pregnancy in multiple sclerosis. Profiling relied on immunoSEQ multiplex PCR, and the TCRdb table lists in-frame clones only, not all of them. The sample has about 39,000 clones, 90% to 95% seen once. CDR3 length equals 14 residues. Trimming took off 0 bases at V and 2 bases at J, with 7 bases between the two ends. The germline gives CDR1 SGHRS, CDR2 YFSETQ. The sequencing here drew on CD4+ T cells from peripheral blood mononuclear cells, taken after pregnancy. V and J are TRBV5-1 and TRBJ2-3; D unresolved. This TCR was sampled from a female donor with multiple sclerosis, enrolled in a pregnancy study. CDR3 bases: TGCGCCAGCAGCTTGGACAGCCACACAGATACGCAGTATTTT. Translating gives CASSLDSHTDTQYF.